This paragraph reports one T cell receptor beta chain. The antigen is unknown. This sample was included in a study of cytomegalovirus exposure and HLA in healthy donors. General study points: Cytomegalovirus status, reportedly, was diagnosed with high specificity and sensitivity by the classifier.

The CDR3 contains 14 residues. CDR1 and CDR2 (germline): SEHNR, FQNEAQ (reference sequence). The PCR made use of 60 Vbeta and 13 Jbeta primers. The protocol was immunoSEQ multiplex PCR, while the TCRdb copy is restricted to in-frame clones and leaves out a portion. Here the sample spans about 140,000 clones, around 57% being singletons. The specimen sequenced was PBMCs. The clonotype was recovered from a male donor in good health and CMV-seronegative. This sequence joins TRBV7-9 and TRBJ2-5; TRBD2 matches at 8 bases. Matching the DNA end better, TRBJ2-7 makes the J call doubtful. CDR3 sequence reads: CASSPSGGEYEQYF. CDR3 bases: TGTGCCAGCAGCCCCTCGGGGGGGGAATACGAGCAGTACTTC.